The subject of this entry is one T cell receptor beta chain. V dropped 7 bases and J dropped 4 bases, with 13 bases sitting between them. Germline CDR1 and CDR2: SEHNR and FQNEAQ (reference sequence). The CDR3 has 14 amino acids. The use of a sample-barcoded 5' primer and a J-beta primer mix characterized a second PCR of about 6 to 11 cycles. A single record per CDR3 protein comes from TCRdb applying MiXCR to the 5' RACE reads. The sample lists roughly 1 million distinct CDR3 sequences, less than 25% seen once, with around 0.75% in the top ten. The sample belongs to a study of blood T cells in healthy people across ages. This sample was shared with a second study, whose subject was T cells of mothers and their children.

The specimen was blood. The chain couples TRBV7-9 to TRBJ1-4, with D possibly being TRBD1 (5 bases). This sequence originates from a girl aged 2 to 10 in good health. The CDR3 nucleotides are TGTGCCAGCACCCCTGGACAAGTTAATGAAAAACTGTTTTTT. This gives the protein CASTPGQVNEKLFF.